The entry below gives a single T cell receptor delta chain sequence along with its context. The data belong to a study of gamma-delta T cells after stem cell transplantation. TCRdb re-called clones from the RT-PCR reads using CATT. Among some 13,000 delta-chain clones listed, roughly 30% were seen once. Between the trimmed V and J ends, which lost 2 bases and 3 bases, there was a span of 16 bases. This CDR3 comprises 16 residues. Germline V gives CDR1 TSWWSYY, CDR2 QGS. The chain couples TRDV1 to TRDJ1; tentatively, D is TRDD3 (6 bases). The sample taken for sequencing was gamma-delta T cells. This clonotype was sampled from a human donor. It is not recorded whose cells these are; they may come from a transplant donor. The CDR3 coding sequence is TGTGCTCTTGGGGAATTCTGCGTACTGGGTGCCGATAAACTCATCTTT. Protein: CALGEFCVLGADKLIF.